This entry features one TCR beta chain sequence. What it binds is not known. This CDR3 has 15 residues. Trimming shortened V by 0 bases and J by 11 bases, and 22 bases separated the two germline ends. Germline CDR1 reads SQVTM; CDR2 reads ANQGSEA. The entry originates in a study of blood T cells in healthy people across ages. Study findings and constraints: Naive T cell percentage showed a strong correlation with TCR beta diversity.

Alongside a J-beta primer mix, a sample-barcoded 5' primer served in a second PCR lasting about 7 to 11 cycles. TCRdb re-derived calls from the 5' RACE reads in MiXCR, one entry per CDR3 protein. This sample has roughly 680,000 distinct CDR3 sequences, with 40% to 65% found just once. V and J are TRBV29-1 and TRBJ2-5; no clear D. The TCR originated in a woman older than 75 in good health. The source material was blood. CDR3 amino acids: CSVEERGVQRNEQYF. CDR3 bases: TGCAGCGTTGAAGAACGTGGGGTTCAAAGGAATGAGCAGTACTTC.